The 9 T cell receptor beta chains presented below share a single source sample, sequenced in a study of T cell repertoires in cytomegalovirus infection. These receptors have no known antigen. TCRdb passed the reads through MiXCR, listing each CDR3 protein once. The sample shows 250,000 to 300,000 distinct CDR3 sequences, 20% to 25% of them seen only once. The starting material was cultured PBMCs, obtained from culture after CMV antigen stimulation. Receptors originate from a human donor in good health (CMV status not recorded). Some clones in this sample may be carry-over from other donors' samples.

This chain connects TRBV6-1 to TRBJ2-3; perhaps TRBD2 as D (6 bases). Trimming left V 5 bases short and J 10 bases short, with 16 bases between. The CDR3 runs 13 residues. The germline gives CDR1 MNHNS, CDR2 SASEGT. CDR3: CASSYIAREAQYF. CDR3 DNA: TGTGCCAGCAGTTACATTGCCAGGGAGGCGCAGTATTTT.

The rearrangement links TRBV19 to TRBJ2-1; 9 nucleotides line up with TRBD1. Germline values: CDR1 LNHDA, CDR2 SQIVND (reference sequence). J gave up 3 bases and V 7 bases, and 16 bases lay outside the gene matches. The CDR3 runs 18 residues. The CDR3 sequence: CASTPGQGELWIYNEQFF. The CDR3 DNA is TGTGCCAGTACTCCGGGACAGGGAGAACTTTGGATCTACAATGAGCAGTTCTTC.

The rearrangement joins TRBV27 to TRBJ1-6; no reliable D call. The CDR3 runs to 17 residues. Germline V gene data show CDR1 as MNHEY and CDR2 as SMNVEV (reference sequence). Trimming took 5 bases from V and 0 from J, leaving 14 bases between them. CDR3 DNA sequence: TGTGCCAGCAGTCCCCCGGGAACGAGCTCCTATAATTCACCCCTCCACTTT. Residues: CASSPPGTSSYNSPLHF.

The chain couples TRBV7-2 to TRBJ1-2; D gene unclear. There are 15 residues in the CDR3. V gave up 5 bases and J gave up 2 bases, with 15 bases separating them. The germline gives CDR1 SGHTA, CDR2 FQGNSA. The CDR3 DNA is TGTGCCAGCAGCCCTCCCGGAGGGCACAACTATGGCTACACCTTC. Amino acids: CASSPPGGHNYGYTF.

CDR3 DNA: TGTGCCAGCAGTTCACGCGACAGGAGCGGCTATGGCTACACCTTC. Its translation: CASSSRDRSGYGYTF. J is TRBJ1-2 and V is TRBV7-9; D perhaps matches TRBD1 (6 bases). V shed 6 bases and J shed 4 bases, with 18 bases lying between them. The CDR3 covers 15 residues. Germline lookup yields CDR1 SEHNR and CDR2 FQNEAQ (reference sequence).

The chain recombines TRBV5-8 with TRBJ2-7, with D possibly TRBD1 on 6 matching bases. Deletions cut 6 bases from V and 7 bases from J, with 20 bases between. Germline CDR1 is SGHTS and CDR2 is YDEGEE. The CDR3 extends over 14 amino acids. CDR3 protein: CASNQGSSLREQYV. The CDR3, as DNA: TGTGCCAGCAACCAGGGGTCGAGCTTAAGAGAGCAGTACGTC.

This clonotype was seen only a few times. V and J are TRBV19 and TRBJ2-3; 15 bases align to TRBD2. J gave up 3 bases and V 2 bases, and 6 bases lay outside the gene matches. The CDR3 loop spans 18 amino acids. Germline loops: CDR1 LNHDA, CDR2 SQIVND (reference sequence). In DNA form, the CDR3 reads TGTGCCAGTAGTATACCGGGACTAGCGGGAGGCCAGACAGATACGCAGTATTTT. Its protein is CASSIPGLAGGQTDTQYF.

In DNA, the CDR3 is TGTGCCTGGAGTGGAAGGGGAGAAGGCAATCAGCCCCAGCATTTT. Protein sequence: CAWSGRGEGNQPQHF. The V and J genes are TRBV30 and TRBJ1-5, with D possibly TRBD1 on 5 matching bases. V was shortened by 1 base and J by 2 bases, with 12 bases between the two germline ends. CDR1 GTSNPN and CDR2 SVGIG come from the germline V gene (reference sequence). This CDR3 contains 15 residues.

This clonotype was counted ten times or more. The DNA of the CDR3 is TGTGCCAGCAGCCCTAGGGCGAGCAGGGGCCCCTACAATGAGCAGTTCTTC. As protein: CASSPRASRGPYNEQFF. The chain couples TRBV7-8 to TRBJ2-1; possible D gene TRBD1, 6 bases. V was shortened by 5 bases and J by 2 bases, with 19 bases between the two germline ends. The germline V gene has CDR1 SGHVS and CDR2 FQNEAQ. The CDR3 contains 17 residues.